This record covers a single T cell receptor beta chain. TCRdb's copy holds only in-frame clones and misses some; the assay was immunoSEQ multiplex PCR. The profile shows about 59,000 clones, around 94% of them singletons. V lost 4 bases to trimming and J lost 1 base; unmatched junction nucleotides: 4. Germline V gene data show CDR1 as MNHNY and CDR2 as SVGAGI (reference sequence). The CDR3 has 16 residues. The entry originates in a study of T cell changes during pregnancy in multiple sclerosis. The TCR originated in a female donor with multiple sclerosis, enrolled in a pregnancy study. This chain connects TRBV6-6 to TRBJ2-1, with TRBD2 matching 10 bases. The input for sequencing was CD8+ T cells from peripheral blood mononuclear cells, taken after pregnancy. CDR3 sequence: CASSWGLASSYNEQFF. CDR3 nucleotides: TGTGCCAGCAGTTGGGGACTAGCGTCGTCCTACAATGAGCAGTTCTTC.